Given below is one T cell receptor (beta chain) in context. The antigen is not known. This entry comes from a study of PD-1 blockade in classical Hodgkin lymphoma. The study's findings and limits: Exclusion applied to patients who initiated nivolumab less than 1 year following ASCT. In newly diagnosed patients, baseline TCR diversity was reportedly below that of healthy donors.

Each patient relapsed following autologous stem cell transplantation, and prior brentuximab vedotin exposure differed. Profiling relied on immunoSEQ multiplex PCR, and the TCRdb table lists in-frame clones only, not all of them. The sample comprises about 58,000 clones, approximately 90% of which are singletons, and 8% to 13% rests with the top ten. CDR3 size: 15 residues. Trimming took 5 bases from V and 2 from J, leaving 16 bases between them. The germline V gene has CDR1 MNHEY and CDR2 SMNVEV (reference sequence). V usage is TRBV27 and J usage is TRBJ2-7, with D perhaps matching TRBD1 (6 bases). The source was peripheral blood mononuclear cells (PBMCs), collected before the second cycle of nivolumab. The clonotype comes from a human donor with classical Hodgkin lymphoma. The CDR3 sequence is CASSARPGHPYEQYF. As DNA, the CDR3 is TGTGCCAGCAGTGCCCGACCGGGACACCCCTACGAGCAGTACTTC.